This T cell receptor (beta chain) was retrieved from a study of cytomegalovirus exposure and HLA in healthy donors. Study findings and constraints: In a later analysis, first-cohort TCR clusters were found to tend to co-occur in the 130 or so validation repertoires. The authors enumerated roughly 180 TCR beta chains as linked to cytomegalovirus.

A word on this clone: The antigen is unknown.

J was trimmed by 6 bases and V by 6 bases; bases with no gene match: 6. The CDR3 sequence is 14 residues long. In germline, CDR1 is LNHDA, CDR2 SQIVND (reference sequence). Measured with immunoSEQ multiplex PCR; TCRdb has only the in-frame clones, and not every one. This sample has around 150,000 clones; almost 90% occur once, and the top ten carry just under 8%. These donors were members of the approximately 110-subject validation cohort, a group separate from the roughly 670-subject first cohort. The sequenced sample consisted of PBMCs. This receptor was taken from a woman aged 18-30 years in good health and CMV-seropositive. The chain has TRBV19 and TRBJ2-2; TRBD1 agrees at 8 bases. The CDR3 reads CASRQGASAGELFF. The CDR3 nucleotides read TGTGCCAGTAGGCAGGGGGCTTCTGCCGGGGAGCTGTTTTTT. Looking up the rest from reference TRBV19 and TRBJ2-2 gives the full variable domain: DGGITQSPKYLFRKEGQNVTLSCEQNLNHDAMYWYRQDPGQGLRLIYYSQIVNDFQKGDIAEGYSVSREKKESFPLTVTSAQKNPTAFYLCASRQGASAGELFFGEGSRLTVL.